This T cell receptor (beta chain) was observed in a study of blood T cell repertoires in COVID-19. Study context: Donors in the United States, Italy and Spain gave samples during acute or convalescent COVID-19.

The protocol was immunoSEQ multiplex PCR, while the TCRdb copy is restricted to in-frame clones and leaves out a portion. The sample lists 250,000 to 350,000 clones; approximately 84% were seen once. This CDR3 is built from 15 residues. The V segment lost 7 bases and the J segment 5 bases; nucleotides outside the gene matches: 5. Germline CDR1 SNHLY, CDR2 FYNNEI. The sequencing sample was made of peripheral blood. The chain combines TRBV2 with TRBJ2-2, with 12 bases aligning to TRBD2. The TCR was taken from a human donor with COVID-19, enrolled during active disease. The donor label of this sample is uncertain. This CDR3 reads CASNRLAGETGELFF. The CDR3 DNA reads TGTGCCAGCAATAGACTAGCGGGAGAGACCGGGGAGCTGTTTTTT.